This section outlines one T cell receptor (beta chain) sequence together with its context. Its specificity is not known. The record originates from a study of CD8 T cell repertoires and HIV-1 epitope variants. Across the study: Epitopes were three Gag families plus Nef HW9 and YT9.

Deletions cut 0 bases from V and 3 bases from J, with 6 bases between. CDR1 and CDR2 from the germline V gene are SGDLS and YYNGEE. This CDR3 region has 14 residues. Study-wide results and limits: No clonotypes responded to the TAALDMSHF plasma variant; roughly 5 recognized KF9, one HW9.

On the immunoSEQ platform, TCR beta CDR3s were sequenced at survey depth. The method was immunoSEQ multiplex PCR; TCRdb's version includes in-frame clones alone and lacks a portion of them. The table includes around 5,500 clones, around 60% detected once. The gene calls are TRBV9 and TRBJ1-4; the D is unclear. The material sequenced was cultured CD8+ T cells derived from PBMCs. The clonotype originates from a male donor with HIV. As DNA, the CDR3 is TGTGCCAGCAGCGTAGGGGGTCCTAATGAAAAACTGTTTTTT. Translation: CASSVGGPNEKLFF. Using reference TRBV9 and TRBJ1-4 for the parts outside the CDR3, the full variable domain is DSGVTQTPKHLITATGQRVTLRCSPRSGDLSVYWYQQSLDQGLQFLIQYYNGEERAKGNILERFSAQQFPDLHSELNLSSLELGDSALYFCASSVGGPNEKLFFGSGTQLSVL.